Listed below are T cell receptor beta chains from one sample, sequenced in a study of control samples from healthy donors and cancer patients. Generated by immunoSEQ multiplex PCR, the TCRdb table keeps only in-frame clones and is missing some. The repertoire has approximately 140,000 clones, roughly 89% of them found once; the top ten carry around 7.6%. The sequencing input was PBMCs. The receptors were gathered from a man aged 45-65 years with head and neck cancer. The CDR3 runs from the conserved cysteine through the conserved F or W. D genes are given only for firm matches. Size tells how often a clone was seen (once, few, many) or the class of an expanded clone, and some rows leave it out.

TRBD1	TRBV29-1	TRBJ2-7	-	CSVVGTGAHQGEQYF	TGCAGCGTTGTGGGGACAGGCGCCCATCAGGGCGAGCAGTACTTC
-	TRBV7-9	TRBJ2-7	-	CASSLSRAGEQYF	TGTGCCAGCAGCTTGAGTCGAGCGGGCGAGCAGTACTTC
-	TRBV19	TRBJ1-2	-	CASSIGTIGHYGYTF	TGTGCCAGTAGTATCGGAACTATAGGACATTATGGCTACACCTTC
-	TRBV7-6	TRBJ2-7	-	CASSLASDSSYEQYF	TGTGCCAGCAGCTTAGCGTCAGATAGCTCCTACGAGCAGTACTTC
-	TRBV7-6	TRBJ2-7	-	CASNPTAGGDYEQYF	TGTGCCAGCAATCCCACGGCGGGCGGAGACTACGAGCAGTACTTC
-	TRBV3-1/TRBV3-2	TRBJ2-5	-	CASSLVGQETQYF	TGTGCCAGCAGTCTGGTTGGTCAAGAGACCCAGTACTTC
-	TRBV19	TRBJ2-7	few	CASSIADLLYF	TGTGCCAGTAGTATAGCGGACCTCCTGTACTTC
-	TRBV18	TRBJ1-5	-	CASSPGVTMEPQHF	TGTGCCAGCTCACCGGGCGTAACGATGGAGCCCCAGCATTTT
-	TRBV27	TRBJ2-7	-	CASSLSSSGTNEQYF	TGTGCCAGCAGTTTATCGAGTTCCGGGACAAACGAGCAGTACTTC
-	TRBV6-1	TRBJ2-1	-	CASSDTRGNEQFF	TGTGCCAGCAGTGACACGAGGGGGAATGAGCAGTTCTTC
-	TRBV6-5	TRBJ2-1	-	CASRLDLNNEQFF	TGTGCCAGCAGACTGGACTTGAACAATGAGCAGTTCTTC
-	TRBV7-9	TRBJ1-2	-	CASSLALHVEGYTF	TGTGCCAGCAGCTTAGCGCTCCACGTGGAGGGCTACACCTTC
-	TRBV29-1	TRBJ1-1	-	CSAEWANTEAFF	TGCAGCGCAGAATGGGCTAACACTGAAGCTTTCTTT
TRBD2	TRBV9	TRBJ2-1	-	CASSTREGTYNEQFF	TGTGCCAGCAGCACACGGGAGGGGACCTACAATGAGCAGTTCTTC
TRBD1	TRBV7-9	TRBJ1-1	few	CASSSRAGGTEAFF	TGTGCCAGCAGCTCCAGGGCAGGGGGCACTGAAGCTTTCTTT
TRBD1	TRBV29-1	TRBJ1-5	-	CSLMNRGRSQPQHF	TGCAGCTTAATGAACAGGGGCCGGTCGCAGCCCCAGCATTTT
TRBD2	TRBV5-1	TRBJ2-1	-	CASSTGTSGSYEQFF	TGCGCCAGCAGCACTGGGACTAGCGGGAGCTATGAGCAGTTCTTC
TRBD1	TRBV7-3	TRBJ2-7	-	CASSPTRQGAPIEQYF	TGTGCCAGCAGCCCCACGAGACAGGGGGCGCCGATAGAGCAGTACTTC
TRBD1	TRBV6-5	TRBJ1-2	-	CASSWTGGEVYGYTF	TGTGCCAGCAGTTGGACAGGGGGCGAGGTCTATGGCTACACCTTC
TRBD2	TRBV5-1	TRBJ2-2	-	CASSLQLAGNTGELFF	TGCGCCAGCAGCTTGCAGCTAGCGGGGAACACCGGGGAGCTGTTTTTT
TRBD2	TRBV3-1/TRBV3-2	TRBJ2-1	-	CASSQHVSGGDSYNEQFF	TGTGCCAGCAGCCAGCACGTAAGCGGGGGGGACTCCTACAATGAGCAGTTCTTC
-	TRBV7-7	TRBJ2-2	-	CASSPDAAGELFF	TGTGCCAGCAGCCCCGATGCAGCGGGGGAGCTGTTTTTT
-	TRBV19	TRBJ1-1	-	CASSIWGREAFF	TGTGCCAGTAGTATCTGGGGAAGGGAAGCTTTCTTT
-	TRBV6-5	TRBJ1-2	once	CASSLDRYSYGYTF	TGTGCCAGCAGTCTCGACAGGTACTCCTATGGCTACACCTTC
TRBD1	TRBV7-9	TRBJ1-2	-	CASSSDRGDTF	TGTGCCAGCAGTTCCGACAGGGGCGACACCTTC
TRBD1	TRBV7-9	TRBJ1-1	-	CASSFQRGLGNTEAFF	TGTGCCAGCAGCTTCCAAAGGGGGCTGGGGAACACTGAAGCTTTCTTT
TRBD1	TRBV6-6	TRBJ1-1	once	CASSDSGTGVGTEAFF	TGTGCCAGCAGTGACTCCGGGACAGGGGTCGGAACTGAAGCTTTCTTT
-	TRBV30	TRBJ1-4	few	CACGTDENEKLFF	TGTGCCTGTGGTACAGATGAGAATGAAAAACTGTTTTTT
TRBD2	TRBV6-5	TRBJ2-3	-	CASSQTGLEINTQYF	TGTGCCAGCAGTCAAACGGGACTAGAAATTAATACGCAGTATTTT
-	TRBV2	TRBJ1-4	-	CASSEGGTNEKLFF	TGTGCCAGCTCCGAGGGGGGTACTAATGAAAAACTGTTTTTT
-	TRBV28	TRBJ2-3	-	CASRPPGPGDTQYF	TGTGCCAGCAGGCCCCCCGGGCCCGGGGATACGCAGTATTTT
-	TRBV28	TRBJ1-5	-	CASSQAFRNQPQHF	TGTGCCAGCAGTCAGGCCTTCAGGAATCAGCCCCAGCATTTT
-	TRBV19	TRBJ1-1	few	CATQRGAGQDEAFF	TGTGCCACTCAGAGGGGGGCTGGGCAGGACGAAGCTTTCTTT
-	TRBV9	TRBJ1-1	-	CASSLEGVTNTEAFF	TGTGCCAGCAGCCTAGAAGGGGTGACGAACACTGAAGCTTTCTTT
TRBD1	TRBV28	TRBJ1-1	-	CASSSDGTGAQGAFF	TGTGCCAGCAGTTCAGACGGGACAGGGGCCCAGGGAGCTTTCTTT
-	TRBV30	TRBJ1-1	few	CAWSVLKGTEAFF	TGTGCCTGGAGTGTACTGAAGGGCACTGAAGCTTTCTTT
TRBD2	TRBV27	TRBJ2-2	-	CASSTSERAGELFF	TGTGCCAGCAGCACTAGCGAGAGGGCCGGGGAGCTGTTTTTT
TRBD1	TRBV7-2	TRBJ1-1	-	CASSLTGGYTEAFF	TGTGCCAGCAGCTTGACAGGGGGGTACACTGAAGCTTTCTTT
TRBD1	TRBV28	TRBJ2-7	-	CASSSPRGGQGVHEQYF	TGTGCCAGCAGTTCCCCCCGTGGGGGACAGGGAGTCCACGAGCAGTACTTC
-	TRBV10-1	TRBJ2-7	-	CATRDSYSEQYF	TGCGCCACCCGGGACTCCTATTCCGAGCAGTACTTC
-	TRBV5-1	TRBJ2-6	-	CASRGSGANVLTF	TGCGCCAGCAGAGGGTCTGGGGCCAACGTCCTGACTTTC
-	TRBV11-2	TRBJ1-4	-	CASSIGLADEKLFF	TGTGCCAGCAGCATCGGACTCGCGGATGAAAAACTGTTTTTT
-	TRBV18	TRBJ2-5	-	CASSPSGTAGETQYF	TGTGCCAGCTCACCTTCGGGGACGGCAGGGGAGACCCAGTACTTC
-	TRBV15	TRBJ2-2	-	CATIASDAAQQNTGELFF	TGTGCCACCATCGCTTCCGACGCAGCGCAACAGAACACCGGGGAGCTGTTTTTT
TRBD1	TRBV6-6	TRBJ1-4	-	CASSSGQGYNEKLFF	TGTGCCAGCAGTTCGGGACAGGGGTATAATGAAAAACTGTTTTTT
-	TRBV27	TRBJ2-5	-	CASSFSPVETQYF	TGTGCCAGCAGTTTTTCCCCCGTGGAGACCCAGTACTTC
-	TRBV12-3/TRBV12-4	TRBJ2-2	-	CASSSHGGGELFF	TGTGCCAGCAGCTCCCACGGTGGCGGTGAGCTGTTTTTT
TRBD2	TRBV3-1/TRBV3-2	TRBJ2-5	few	CASSQEQRGGLETQYF	TGTGCCAGCAGCCAAGAACAGCGGGGGGGCTTGGAGACCCAGTACTTC
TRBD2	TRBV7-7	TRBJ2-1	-	CASSLASGRESYNEQFF	TGTGCTAGCAGCTTAGCTAGCGGGAGGGAATCCTACAATGAGCAGTTCTTC
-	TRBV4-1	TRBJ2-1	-	CASSQEVRNEQFF	TGCGCCAGCAGCCAAGAGGTTCGGAATGAGCAGTTCTTC